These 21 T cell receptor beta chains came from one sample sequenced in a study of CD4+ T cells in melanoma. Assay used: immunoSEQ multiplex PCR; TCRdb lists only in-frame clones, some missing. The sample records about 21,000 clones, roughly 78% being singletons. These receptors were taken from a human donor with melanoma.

CDR3 residues: CASSQGLRTEVSTEAFF. In nucleotides, the CDR3 is TGTGCCAGCAGCCAAGGACTCCGGACAGAGGTGAGCACTGAAGCTTTCTTT. The J gene is TRBJ1-1, the V gene TRBV5-4, with TRBD1 as a possible D gene (6 bases). The CDR3 covers 17 residues. V was pared by 4 bases and J by 4 bases, with 23 bases between. Per germline, CDR1 SGHNT and CDR2 YYREEE (reference sequence).

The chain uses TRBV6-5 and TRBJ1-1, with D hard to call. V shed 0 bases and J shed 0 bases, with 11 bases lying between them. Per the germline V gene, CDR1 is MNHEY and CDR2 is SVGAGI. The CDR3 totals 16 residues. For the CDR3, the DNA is TGTGCCAGCAGTTACTCCTGGCGTTCCATGAACACTGAAGCTTTCTTT. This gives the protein CASSYSWRSMNTEAFF.

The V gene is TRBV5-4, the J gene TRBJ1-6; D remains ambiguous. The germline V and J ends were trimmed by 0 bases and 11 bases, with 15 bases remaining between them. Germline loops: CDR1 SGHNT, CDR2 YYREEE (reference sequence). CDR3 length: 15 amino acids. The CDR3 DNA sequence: TGTGCCAGCAGCTTGGTAGGCGCCAACGCTGCACCCCTCCACTTT. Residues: CASSLVGANAAPLHF.

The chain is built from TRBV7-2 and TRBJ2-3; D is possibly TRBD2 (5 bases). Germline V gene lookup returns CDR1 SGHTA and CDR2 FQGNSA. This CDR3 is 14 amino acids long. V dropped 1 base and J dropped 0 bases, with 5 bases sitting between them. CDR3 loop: CASSLGTSTDTQYF. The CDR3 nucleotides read TGTGCCAGCAGCTTAGGGACTAGCACAGATACGCAGTATTTT.

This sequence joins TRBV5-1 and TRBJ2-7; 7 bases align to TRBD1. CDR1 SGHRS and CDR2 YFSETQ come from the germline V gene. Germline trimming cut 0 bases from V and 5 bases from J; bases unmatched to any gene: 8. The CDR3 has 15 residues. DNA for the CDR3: TGCGCCAGCAGCTTGGTTTCAGGGGGAGTCGACGAGCAGTACTTC. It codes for CASSLVSGGVDEQYF.

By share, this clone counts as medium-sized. The CDR3 reads CASSRGQGVSYNEQFF. The CDR3, as DNA: TGCGCCAGCAGTAGGGGACAGGGGGTCTCCTACAATGAGCAGTTCTTC. The gene calls are TRBV10-1 and TRBJ2-1; 11 bases map to TRBD1. The CDR3 runs 16 residues. Germline assignment: CDR1 WNHNN and CDR2 SYGVQD (reference sequence). Trimming cost V 5 bases and J 0 bases; bases outside gene matches: 3.

CDR3 in amino acids: CASSDLRGGSAGTQYF. As DNA, the CDR3 is TGCGCCAGCAGTGATCTACGGGGGGGCTCCGCCGGTACGCAGTATTTT. V is TRBV10-1 and J is TRBJ2-3, with 8 bases fitting TRBD2. Germline V lookup: CDR1 WNHNN, CDR2 SYGVQD (reference sequence). With V trimmed by 3 bases and J by 8 bases, 13 bases remained unmatched. The CDR3 contains 16 residues.

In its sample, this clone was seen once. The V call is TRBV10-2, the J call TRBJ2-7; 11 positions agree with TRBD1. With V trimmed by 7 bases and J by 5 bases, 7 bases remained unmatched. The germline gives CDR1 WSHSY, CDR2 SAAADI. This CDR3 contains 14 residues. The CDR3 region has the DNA TGCGCCAGCATTCCGGGACAGGGGGGCCACGAGCAGTACTTC. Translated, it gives CASIPGQGGHEQYF.

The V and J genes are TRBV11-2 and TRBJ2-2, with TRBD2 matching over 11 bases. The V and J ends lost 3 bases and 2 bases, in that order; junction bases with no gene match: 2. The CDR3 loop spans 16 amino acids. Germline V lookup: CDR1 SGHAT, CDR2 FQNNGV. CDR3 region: CASSFLAGGNTGELFF. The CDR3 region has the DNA TGTGCCAGCAGCTTCCTAGCGGGGGGAAACACCGGGGAGCTGTTTTTT.

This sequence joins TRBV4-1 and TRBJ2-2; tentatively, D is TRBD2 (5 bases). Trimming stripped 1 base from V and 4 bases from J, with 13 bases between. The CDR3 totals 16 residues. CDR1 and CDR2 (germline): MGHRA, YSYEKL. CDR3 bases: TGCGCCAGCAGCCAAGTAGTTCGGGAAAGCACCGGGGAGCTGTTTTTT. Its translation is CASSQVVRESTGELFF.

CDR3 nucleotides: TGTGCCACCAGCAGGGGACAGGCCCACCGAGGCACTGAAGCTTTCTTT. It translates to CATSRGQAHRGTEAFF. The gene calls are TRBV15 and TRBJ1-1, with 8 bases aligning to TRBD1. The length of the CDR3 is 16 residues. V lost 3 bases and J lost 4; bases outside the gene matches: 10. CDR1 LNHNV and CDR2 YYDKDF come from the germline V gene (reference sequence).

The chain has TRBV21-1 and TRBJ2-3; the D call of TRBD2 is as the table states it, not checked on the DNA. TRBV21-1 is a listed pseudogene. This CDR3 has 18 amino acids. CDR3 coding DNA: TGTGCCAGCAGCAGAGGACTAGCGGGGGGGCCGGTCCGAGATACGCAGTATTTT. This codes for CASSRGLAGGPVRDTQYF.

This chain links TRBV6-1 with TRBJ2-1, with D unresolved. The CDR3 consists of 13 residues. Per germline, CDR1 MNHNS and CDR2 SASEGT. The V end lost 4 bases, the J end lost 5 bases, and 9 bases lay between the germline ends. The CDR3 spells CASSVHHDNEQFF. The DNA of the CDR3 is TGTGCCAGCAGTGTGCACCACGACAATGAGCAGTTCTTC.

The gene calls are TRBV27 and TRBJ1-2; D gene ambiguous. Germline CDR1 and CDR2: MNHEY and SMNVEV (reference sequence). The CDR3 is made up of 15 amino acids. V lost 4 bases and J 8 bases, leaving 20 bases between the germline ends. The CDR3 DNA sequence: TGTGCCAGCAGTTCGGAGCCCTGGACGGTGCTAGGCTACACCTTC. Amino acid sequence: CASSSEPWTVLGYTF.

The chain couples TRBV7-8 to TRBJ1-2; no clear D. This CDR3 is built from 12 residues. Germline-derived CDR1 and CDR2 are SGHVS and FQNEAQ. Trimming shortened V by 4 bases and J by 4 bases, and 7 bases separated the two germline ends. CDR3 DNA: TGTGCCAGCAGCTCCCAAGCCTATGGCTACACCTTC. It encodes CASSSQAYGYTF.

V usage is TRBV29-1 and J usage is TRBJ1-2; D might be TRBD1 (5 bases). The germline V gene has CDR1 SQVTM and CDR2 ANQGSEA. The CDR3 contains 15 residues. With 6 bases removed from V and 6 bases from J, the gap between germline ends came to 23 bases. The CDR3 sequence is CSVTGPGVSRDGYTF. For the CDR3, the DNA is TGCAGCGTCACGGGACCCGGAGTATCCAGGGATGGCTACACCTTC.

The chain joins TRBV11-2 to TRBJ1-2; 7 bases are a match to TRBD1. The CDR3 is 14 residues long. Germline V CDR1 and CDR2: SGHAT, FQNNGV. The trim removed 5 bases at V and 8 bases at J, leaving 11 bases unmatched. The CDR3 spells CASSVFRTGTGYTF. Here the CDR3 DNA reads TGTGCCAGCAGCGTGTTCAGGACAGGAACGGGCTACACCTTC.

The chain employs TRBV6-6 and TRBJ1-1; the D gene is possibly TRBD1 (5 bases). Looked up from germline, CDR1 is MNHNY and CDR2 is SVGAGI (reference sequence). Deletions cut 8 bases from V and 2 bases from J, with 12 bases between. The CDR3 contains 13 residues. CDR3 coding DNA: TGTGCCAGCTGGGACGTAGATAACACTGAAGCTTTCTTT. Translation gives CASWDVDNTEAFF.

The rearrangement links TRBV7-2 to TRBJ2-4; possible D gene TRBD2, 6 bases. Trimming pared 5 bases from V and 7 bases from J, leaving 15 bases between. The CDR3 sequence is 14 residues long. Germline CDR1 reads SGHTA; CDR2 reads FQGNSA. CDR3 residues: CASSPGSGWNIQYF. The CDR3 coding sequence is TGTGCCAGCAGCCCTGGAAGCGGGTGGAACATTCAGTACTTC.

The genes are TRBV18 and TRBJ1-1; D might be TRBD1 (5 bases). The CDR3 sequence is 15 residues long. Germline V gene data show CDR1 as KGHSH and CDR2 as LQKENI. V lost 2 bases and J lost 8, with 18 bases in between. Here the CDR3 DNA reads TGTGCCAGCTCACCAGAGGGGCGATCCCTCGTGGAAGCTTTCTTT. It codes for CASSPEGRSLVEAFF.

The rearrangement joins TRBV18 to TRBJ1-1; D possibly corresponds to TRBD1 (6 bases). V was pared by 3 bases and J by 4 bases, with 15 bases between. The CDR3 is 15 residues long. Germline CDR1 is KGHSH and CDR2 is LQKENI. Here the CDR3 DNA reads TGTGCCAGCTCACCGATGGACAGCTCCGGCACTGAAGCTTTCTTT. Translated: CASSPMDSSGTEAFF. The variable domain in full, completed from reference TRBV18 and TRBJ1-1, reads NAGVMQNPRHLVRRRGQEARLRCSPMKGHSHVYWYRQLPEEGLKFMVYLQKENIIDESGMPKERFSAEFPKEGPSILRIQQVVRGDSAAYFCASSPMDSSGTEAFFGQGTRLTVV.